A selection of T cell receptor beta chains follows, all from one sample in a study of response to subunit inactivated influenza vaccine. TCRdb re-analysed the RT-PCR reads in MiXCR, keeping a single row per CDR3 protein. Of about 570,000 distinct CDR3 sequences listed, about 11% were seen once; the top ten hold about 10%. The data also belong to a second study, concerning T cells expressing NK-cell markers.

The source was PBMCs from blood, collected on the day of vaccination. Receptor source: a man aged 45-65 years who received an inactivated influenza vaccine. The CDR3 runs from the conserved cysteine through the conserved F or W. The order of the fields is D gene, V gene, J gene, clone size, CDR3 DNA, CDR3 protein. A D gene is named only where the DNA matches it firmly. Clone size is given for some rows only: seen once, a few or many times, or a class if the clone is expanded.

d_call: -; v_call: TRBV9; j_call: TRBJ1-6; clone_size: -; cdr3_nt: TGTGCCAGCAGCGTAGACCGTGATTCACCCCTCCACTTT; cdr3_aa: CASSVDRDSPLHF
d_call: -; v_call: TRBV3-1; j_call: TRBJ1-3; clone_size: -; cdr3_nt: TGTGCCAGCAGCCAAGAGACAGTCTCTGGAAACACCATATATTTT; cdr3_aa: CASSQETVSGNTIYF
d_call: -; v_call: TRBV28; j_call: TRBJ2-7; clone_size: -; cdr3_nt: TGTGCCAGCAGTTTCCCACAGGGCCTTACCTACGAGCAGTACTTC; cdr3_aa: CASSFPQGLTYEQYF
d_call: TRBD1; v_call: TRBV4-2; j_call: TRBJ2-5; clone_size: -; cdr3_nt: TGTGCCAGCAGCCAAGACTGGGACAGAACACCCCAAGAGACCCAGTACTTC; cdr3_aa: CASSQDWDRTPQETQYF
d_call: TRBD1; v_call: TRBV7-2; j_call: TRBJ2-5; clone_size: -; cdr3_nt: TGTGCCAGCAGCGCTTTAGGGGGCCGGGGCCAAGAGACCCAGTACTTC; cdr3_aa: CASSALGGRGQETQYF
d_call: -; v_call: TRBV7-2; j_call: TRBJ2-5; clone_size: -; cdr3_nt: TGTGCCAGCAGCCCCCAGACAATCCAAGAGACCCAGTACTTC; cdr3_aa: CASSPQTIQETQYF
d_call: TRBD2; v_call: TRBV6-2/TRBV6-3; j_call: TRBJ2-7; clone_size: few; cdr3_nt: TGTGCCAGCGAGCGGGGACTCTCCTACGAGCAGTACTTC; cdr3_aa: CASERGLSYEQYF
d_call: TRBD2; v_call: TRBV20-1; j_call: TRBJ2-2; clone_size: few; cdr3_nt: TGCAGTGCTAGTTACGTTCCGGGACTAGCGGGGGGGAAGAACACCGGGGAGCTGTTTTTT; cdr3_aa: CSASYVPGLAGGKNTGELFF
d_call: -; v_call: TRBV29-1; j_call: TRBJ2-4; clone_size: -; cdr3_nt: TGCAGCGTTGAAGATGGGGATGGCGGCATTCAGTACTTC; cdr3_aa: CSVEDGDGGIQYF
d_call: TRBD2; v_call: TRBV6-2/TRBV6-3; j_call: TRBJ2-1; clone_size: -; cdr3_nt: TGTGCCAGCAGTTACTCTCCTCCGGGACTAGCTTCCAGGGGGTCCTACAATGAGCAGTTCTTC; cdr3_aa: CASSYSPPGLASRGSYNEQFF
d_call: -; v_call: TRBV12-3/TRBV12-4; j_call: TRBJ2-3; clone_size: few; cdr3_nt: TGTGCCAGCAGTTTAGACCGGTCCCCCACAGATACGCAGTATTTT; cdr3_aa: CASSLDRSPTDTQYF
d_call: -; v_call: TRBV20-1; j_call: TRBJ1-4; clone_size: few; cdr3_nt: TGCAGTGCTAAGGGTATTGCTAATGAAAAACTGTTTTTT; cdr3_aa: CSAKGIANEKLFF
d_call: -; v_call: TRBV6-2/TRBV6-3; j_call: TRBJ2-5; clone_size: few; cdr3_nt: TGTGCCAGCAGTTACCCTCTTCGGGAGACCCAGTACTTC; cdr3_aa: CASSYPLRETQYF
d_call: TRBD1; v_call: TRBV5-1; j_call: TRBJ1-5; clone_size: -; cdr3_nt: TGCGCCAGCAGCCTTACGCCGGGACAGGGGAGCAATCAGCCCCAGCATTTT; cdr3_aa: CASSLTPGQGSNQPQHF
d_call: -; v_call: TRBV18; j_call: TRBJ2-7; clone_size: -; cdr3_nt: TGTGCCAGCTCACCACCGGTTGGACGCGAGCAGTACTTC; cdr3_aa: CASSPPVGREQYF
d_call: TRBD1; v_call: TRBV5-1; j_call: TRBJ2-1; clone_size: few; cdr3_nt: TGCGCCAGCAGCATCCTCGGAACAGGGGTCAATGAGCAGTTCTTC; cdr3_aa: CASSILGTGVNEQFF
d_call: TRBD2; v_call: TRBV5-1; j_call: TRBJ2-3; clone_size: few; cdr3_nt: TGCGCCAGCAGCTTGGAGGCGGGAGAGATAGATACGCAGTATTTT; cdr3_aa: CASSLEAGEIDTQYF
d_call: -; v_call: TRBV29-1; j_call: TRBJ1-1; clone_size: -; cdr3_nt: TGCAGCGTTGGGGGGAAAAGGGGCACTGAAGCTTTCTTT; cdr3_aa: CSVGGKRGTEAFF
d_call: TRBD2; v_call: TRBV6-2/TRBV6-3; j_call: TRBJ2-5; clone_size: few; cdr3_nt: TGTGCCAGCAGTTGGGGGGGGGGTGATTTCCAAGAGACCCAGTACTTC; cdr3_aa: CASSWGGGDFQETQYF
d_call: TRBD1; v_call: TRBV6-2/TRBV6-3; j_call: TRBJ2-6; clone_size: once; cdr3_nt: TGTGCCAGCAGTTACTCGAGAAGGGACAGGGTGTACTCTGGGGCCAACGTCCTGACTTTC; cdr3_aa: CASSYSRRDRVYSGANVLTF
d_call: -; v_call: TRBV2; j_call: TRBJ1-3; clone_size: -; cdr3_nt: TGTGCCAGCAGTCCAAATATGCAGCGTCTCTCTGGAAACACCATATATTTT; cdr3_aa: CASSPNMQRLSGNTIYF
d_call: -; v_call: TRBV7-6; j_call: TRBJ2-2; clone_size: few; cdr3_nt: TGTGCCAGCAGCTTACAGGGGGGCATCCCCGGGGAGCTGTTTTTT; cdr3_aa: CASSLQGGIPGELFF
d_call: -; v_call: TRBV12-3/TRBV12-4; j_call: TRBJ2-2; clone_size: many; cdr3_nt: TGTGCCAGCAGTTTTGGTGTGGGAGGAAACACCGGGGAGCTGTTTTTT; cdr3_aa: CASSFGVGGNTGELFF
d_call: -; v_call: TRBV12-3/TRBV12-4; j_call: TRBJ2-7; clone_size: many; cdr3_nt: TGTGCCAGCAGCCAAGGGACCTACGAGCAGTACTTC; cdr3_aa: CASSQGTYEQYF
d_call: TRBD1; v_call: TRBV10-3; j_call: TRBJ2-7; clone_size: few; cdr3_nt: TGTGCCATCAGGCAGGGGGCGCGAGGGTACGAGCAGTACTTC; cdr3_aa: CAIRQGARGYEQYF
d_call: -; v_call: TRBV18; j_call: TRBJ2-7; clone_size: -; cdr3_nt: TGTGCCAGCTCACCACCTGGACAGCCCTACGAGCAGTACTTC; cdr3_aa: CASSPPGQPYEQYF
d_call: -; v_call: TRBV7-2; j_call: TRBJ1-4; clone_size: few; cdr3_nt: TGTGCCAGCAGCCTACGGGGCTACGAAAAACTGTTTTTT; cdr3_aa: CASSLRGYEKLFF
d_call: TRBD1; v_call: TRBV30; j_call: TRBJ1-1; clone_size: -; cdr3_nt: TGTGCCTGGAGTGTCAAGGGGGCGGCTGAAGCTTTCTTT; cdr3_aa: CAWSVKGAAEAFF
d_call: TRBD1; v_call: TRBV5-1; j_call: TRBJ1-6; clone_size: -; cdr3_nt: TGCGCCAGCAGCTTGATTCCGACAGGGGATTTTTCACCCCTCCACTTT; cdr3_aa: CASSLIPTGDFSPLHF
d_call: -; v_call: TRBV14; j_call: TRBJ2-1; clone_size: -; cdr3_nt: TGTGCCAGCAGCCAAAGACCAACTAGCCACACTGAGCAGTTCTTC; cdr3_aa: CASSQRPTSHTEQFF
d_call: TRBD1; v_call: TRBV20-1; j_call: TRBJ1-1; clone_size: few; cdr3_nt: TGCAGTGCTTTCTTATGGGGACAGGCGAACACTGAAGCTTTCTTT; cdr3_aa: CSAFLWGQANTEAFF
d_call: TRBD2; v_call: TRBV29-1; j_call: TRBJ2-3; clone_size: -; cdr3_nt: TGCAGCGCCATGGGGCTAGCGGAGACTAGCACAGATACGCAGTATTTT; cdr3_aa: CSAMGLAETSTDTQYF
d_call: -; v_call: TRBV11-2; j_call: TRBJ2-6; clone_size: few; cdr3_nt: TGTGCCAGCAGCTTACCTACAGGGACCCGGATGCTTGGGGCCAACGTCCTGACTTTC; cdr3_aa: CASSLPTGTRMLGANVLTF
d_call: -; v_call: TRBV12-3/TRBV12-4; j_call: TRBJ2-7; clone_size: many; cdr3_nt: TGTGCCAGCAGTTTGGGGGGCGCATTTAACAACGAGCAGTACTTC; cdr3_aa: CASSLGGAFNNEQYF
d_call: -; v_call: TRBV7-8; j_call: TRBJ1-2; clone_size: -; cdr3_nt: TGTGCCAGCAGCTTAGCAGGGGGGAGTTATGGCTACACCTTC; cdr3_aa: CASSLAGGSYGYTF
d_call: TRBD1; v_call: TRBV7-9; j_call: TRBJ2-5; clone_size: -; cdr3_nt: TGTGCCAGCAGTTCGAATCAGGGGGCGCGGCAGGAGACCCAGTACTTC; cdr3_aa: CASSSNQGARQETQYF
d_call: TRBD2; v_call: TRBV7-3; j_call: TRBJ2-1; clone_size: few; cdr3_nt: TGTGCCAGCAGCTTTACGGGACTAGTGTTTAAATTTGGACCAGGGAATGAGCAGTTCTTC; cdr3_aa: CASSFTGLVFKFGPGNEQFF
d_call: -; v_call: TRBV3-1; j_call: TRBJ2-7; clone_size: few; cdr3_nt: TGTGCCAGCAGCCAAGAAGAAAGGACCCCCAAGTACTTC; cdr3_aa: CASSQEERTPKYF
d_call: TRBD2; v_call: TRBV7-2; j_call: TRBJ2-7; clone_size: -; cdr3_nt: TGTGCCAGCAGCTTAAGCCGACTAGCGGGGCGCGAGCAGTACTTC; cdr3_aa: CASSLSRLAGREQYF
d_call: -; v_call: TRBV3-1; j_call: TRBJ1-2; clone_size: few; cdr3_nt: TGTGCCAGCAGCCAAGGCGGAAGACAGGTTGCTTGGGGCTACACCTTC; cdr3_aa: CASSQGGRQVAWGYTF
d_call: -; v_call: TRBV5-1; j_call: TRBJ1-1; clone_size: many; cdr3_nt: TGCGCCAGCAGCTTGAGGGGCTCGCGGAACACTGAAGCTTTCTTT; cdr3_aa: CASSLRGSRNTEAFF